What follows are 23 T cell receptor beta chains derived from one specimen sequenced in a study of control samples from healthy donors and cancer patients. TCRdb keeps only in-frame clones here, not all; method: immunoSEQ multiplex PCR. The repertoire holds about 100,000 clones, 70% to 90% seen once, with 15% to 20% in the top ten. Sequencing used blood. The receptors shown here come from a man aged 25 to 40 in good health.

The genes are TRBV27 and TRBJ1-4; D gene ambiguous. V shed 3 bases and J shed 11 bases, with 16 bases lying between them. The CDR3 runs 14 residues. Germline V lookup: CDR1 MNHEY, CDR2 SMNVEV (reference sequence). Here the CDR3 reads CASSFSGSPIKLFF. The CDR3 DNA is TGTGCCAGCAGTTTTTCCGGGTCGCCCATCAAACTGTTTTTT. Drawing the rest from reference TRBV27 and TRBJ1-4, the complete variable domain is EAQVTQNPRYLITVTGKKLTVTCSQNMNHEYMSWYRQDPGLGLRQIYYSMNVEVTDKGDVPEGYKVSRKEKRNFPLILESPSPNQTSLYFCASSFSGSPIKLFFGSGTQLSVL.

This rearrangement joins TRBV5-5 to TRBJ2-7, with D uncertain. The CDR3 covers 13 residues. Trimming removed 1 base at V and 2 bases at J, with 7 bases between. Germline CDR1 reads SGHKS; CDR2 reads YYEKEE (reference sequence). The CDR3 DNA reads TGTGCCAGCAGCTTGTTGGCGACCTACGAGCAGTACTTC. This translates into CASSLLATYEQYF. The full variable domain, its missing parts supplied by reference TRBV5-5 and TRBJ2-7, is DAGVTQSPTHLIKTRGQQVTLRCSPISGHKSVSWYQQVLGQGPQFIFQYYEKEERGRGNFPDRFSARQFPNYSSELNVNALLLGDSALYLCASSLLATYEQYFGPGTRLTVT.

The J gene is TRBJ2-7, the V gene TRBV5-1, with D perhaps given as TRBD1 or TRBD2 (5 bases each). Germline values: CDR1 SGHRS, CDR2 YFSETQ. Trimming cost V 6 bases and J 1 base, with 17 bases left between them. This CDR3 spans 15 amino acids. The CDR3 is CASTPLPGRSYEQYF. For the CDR3, the DNA is TGCGCCAGCACCCCTCTACCGGGACGGTCCTACGAGCAGTACTTC.

V and J are TRBV28 and TRBJ1-1; no definite D call. The V end lost 1 base, the J end lost 5 bases, and 5 bases lay between the germline ends. This CDR3 spans 12 amino acids. Germline-derived CDR1 and CDR2 are MDHEN and SYDVKM. Here the CDR3 reads CASSLSPTEAFF. The DNA of the CDR3 is TGTGCCAGCAGTTTATCGCCAACTGAAGCTTTCTTT.

V gene TRBV27 combines with J gene TRBJ1-1, with TRBD1 as a possible D gene (6 bases). Germline-derived CDR1 and CDR2 are MNHEY and SMNVEV (reference sequence). This CDR3 has 16 residues. Deletions cut 4 bases from V and 2 bases from J, with 17 bases between. CDR3 DNA: TGTGCCAGCAGTTCTATCCCCCAGGGGCACAACACTGAAGCTTTCTTT. Translating gives CASSSIPQGHNTEAFF.

This sequence joins TRBV11-3 and TRBJ2-2; D remains ambiguous. CDR3 length: 17 amino acids. Trimming shortened V by 6 bases and J by 6 bases, and 23 bases separated the two germline ends. Germline values: CDR1 SGHNT, CDR2 YENEEA. CDR3 region: CASRKDASRGGAGELFF. The CDR3 DNA sequence: TGTGCCAGCAGGAAGGATGCCTCCCGTGGTGGGGCCGGGGAGCTGTTTTTT.

This clone has just one count. The gene calls are TRBV11-2 and TRBJ2-7; 7 positions agree with TRBD1. CDR3 length: 20 amino acids. V trimming: 0 bases; J trimming: 3 bases; junction bases outside the gene matches: 20. Germline CDR1 SGHAT, CDR2 FQNNGV. The CDR3 reads CASSLERPHWPTGSYYEQYF. The DNA for the CDR3 is TGTGCCAGCAGCTTAGAACGCCCCCACTGGCCGACAGGGAGTTACTACGAGCAGTACTTC. Drawing the rest from reference TRBV11-2 and TRBJ2-7, the complete variable domain is EAGVAQSPRYKIIEKRQSVAFWCNPISGHATLYWYQQILGQGPKLLIQFQNNGVVDDSQLPKDRFSAERLKGVDSTLKIQPAKLEDSAVYLCASSLERPHWPTGSYYEQYFGPGTRLTVT.

The rearrangement joins TRBV12-3 or TRBV12-4 to TRBJ2-1; D unclear. CDR3 length: 12 residues. Trimming took 3 bases from V and 6 from J, leaving 6 bases between them. This CDR3 reads CASSLGINEQFF. The CDR3 coding sequence is TGTGCCAGCAGTTTGGGGATCAATGAGCAGTTCTTC.

The rearrangement uses TRBV28 and TRBJ2-2, with TRBD2 matching over 11 bases. V lost 5 bases to trimming and J lost 3 bases; unmatched junction nucleotides: 5. Per germline, CDR1 MDHEN and CDR2 SYDVKM. The CDR3 is 16 residues long. This CDR3 reads CASSATSGAYTGELFF. The CDR3 DNA is TGTGCCAGCAGTGCGACTAGCGGGGCCTACACCGGGGAGCTGTTTTTT.

This chain uses TRBV5-1 with TRBJ2-3; TRBD2 agrees at 8 bases. Unmatched junction bases numbered 10, after V lost 6 bases and J lost 4 bases. Germline V lookup: CDR1 SGHRS, CDR2 YFSETQ. The CDR3 is made up of 15 amino acids. CDR3 protein: CASTNGRGVSDTQYF. CDR3 in DNA: TGCGCCAGCACAAACGGGCGGGGGGTTTCAGATACGCAGTATTTT.

The chain uses TRBV30 and TRBJ1-4, with 8 nucleotides matching TRBD1. This CDR3 contains 14 residues. Losses at the gene ends were 0 bases for V and 10 bases for J; bases not matched to a gene: 7. From germline, CDR1 is GTSNPN and CDR2 SVGIG (reference sequence). The CDR3 loop reads CAWSVQGQGRKLFF. DNA for the CDR3: TGTGCCTGGAGTGTACAAGGACAGGGACGAAAACTGTTTTTT.

This chain links TRBV29-1 with TRBJ2-2, with 11 bases that match TRBD2. The J segment lost 4 bases and the V segment lost 5 bases, leaving 6 bases of the junction unmatched. This CDR3 contains 15 residues. In germline, CDR1 is SQVTM, CDR2 ANQGSEA. CDR3 nucleotide sequence: TGCAGCGTTCCCGGGACTAGCGGATTCACCGGGGAGCTGTTTTTT. Protein product: CSVPGTSGFTGELFF.

The V call is TRBV28, the J call TRBJ1-4, with 11 bases that match TRBD1. This CDR3 contains 20 residues. J was trimmed by 0 bases and V by 3 bases; bases with no gene match: 12. Germline CDR1 MDHEN, CDR2 SYDVKM. CDR3 sequence (DNA): TGTGCCAGCAGTTTTGGGACAGGGGGTCCCTCCGCCACAACTAATGAAAAACTGTTTTTT. Protein sequence: CASSFGTGGPSATTNEKLFF. The variable domain in full, with the rest retrieved from reference TRBV28 and TRBJ1-4, is DVKVTQSSRYLVKRTGEKVFLECVQDMDHENMFWYRQDPGLGLRLIYFSYDVKMKEKGDIPEGYSVSREKKERFSLILESASTNQTSMYLCASSFGTGGPSATTNEKLFFGSGTQLSVL.

The V gene is TRBV7-2, the J gene TRBJ2-5; 11 bases map to TRBD2. Germline V lookup: CDR1 SGHTA, CDR2 FQGNSA. The V and J ends lost 6 bases and 7 bases, in that order; junction bases with no gene match: 13. The CDR3 is 16 amino acids. CDR3 loop: CASRNRASGGPGTQYF. DNA of the CDR3: TGTGCCAGCAGAAACCGAGCTAGCGGGGGGCCGGGGACCCAGTACTTC.

This chain joins TRBV6-5 and TRBJ1-6; D is ambiguous. The CDR3 extends over 15 amino acids. V gave up 3 bases and J gave up 6 bases, with 12 bases separating them. The germline V gene has CDR1 MNHEY and CDR2 SVGAGI. This CDR3 reads CASSYGGSSNSPLHF. The DNA for the CDR3 is TGTGCCAGCAGTTATGGCGGCTCTAGTAATTCACCCCTCCACTTT.

The rearrangement joins TRBV6-6 to TRBJ2-6; D not resolved. This CDR3 has 16 amino acids. Trimming shortened V by 6 bases and J by 0 bases, and 12 bases separated the two germline ends. The germline V gene has CDR1 MNHNY and CDR2 SVGAGI (reference sequence). The CDR3: CASSIPQFSGANVLTF. As DNA, the CDR3 is TGTGCCAGCAGCATCCCACAATTCTCTGGGGCCAACGTCCTGACTTTC.

The CDR3 DNA reads TGCGCCAGCAGCTTGATTCAGGGCAGCACCGGGGAGCTGTTTTTT. This gives the protein CASSLIQGSTGELFF. The genes are TRBV5-1 and TRBJ2-2, with a weak D call TRBD1 (5 bases). Germline V gene data show CDR1 as SGHRS and CDR2 as YFSETQ. CDR3 length: 15 residues. Trimming shortened V by 1 base and J by 4 bases, and 11 bases separated the two germline ends.

J is TRBJ1-4 and V is TRBV9, with a tentative D call TRBD1 (6 bases). Trimming left V 7 bases short and J 2 bases short, with 18 bases between. The V gene's germline CDR1 is SGDLS and CDR2 YYNGEE. The CDR3 is 16 residues long. Here the CDR3 DNA reads TGTGCCAGCGGAGCAGGGGAAGGGTCGACTAATGAAAAACTGTTTTTT. It yields the protein CASGAGEGSTNEKLFF.

This chain connects TRBV6-6 to TRBJ2-2, with 11 bases identical to TRBD2. CDR1 and CDR2 from the germline V gene are MNHNY and SVGAGI (reference sequence). The CDR3 totals 15 residues. After removal of 8 bases from V and 6 bases from J, the junction contained 8 bases not matched to a gene. The CDR3 region has the DNA TGTGCCAGCGCATTTCTAGCGGGGGGAGCCGGGGAGCTGTTTTTT. This sequence encodes CASAFLAGGAGELFF.

The V and J genes are TRBV7-2 and TRBJ1-4, with D tentatively TRBD1 (6 bases). The CDR3 sequence is 13 residues long. Germline V gene sequence: CDR1 SGHTA, CDR2 FQGNSA. V was cut by 5 bases and J by 6 bases, with 10 bases left in between. The CDR3 sequence is CASSGDTYEKLFF. As DNA, the CDR3 is TGTGCCAGCAGCGGGGACACGTATGAAAAACTGTTTTTT.

This sequence joins TRBV5-1 and TRBJ1-6, with D possibly TRBD1 on 6 matching bases. Trimming pared 1 base from V and 3 bases from J, leaving 8 bases between. CDR3 length: 15 amino acids. The germline V gene has CDR1 SGHRS and CDR2 YFSETQ. The CDR3 DNA reads as TGCGCCAGCAGCTTGAACAGGGTCTATAATTCACCCCTCCACTTT. It translates to CASSLNRVYNSPLHF. Looking up the rest from reference TRBV5-1 and TRBJ1-6 gives the full variable domain: KAGVTQTPRYLIKTRGQQVTLSCSPISGHRSVSWYQQTPGQGLQFLFEYFSETQRNKGNFPGRFSGRQFSNSRSEMNVSTLELGDSALYLCASSLNRVYNSPLHFGNGTRLTVT.

This clone came up once. The V call is TRBV5-1, the J call TRBJ1-2; no reliable D call. The V end lost 3 bases, the J end lost 4 bases, and 10 bases lay between the germline ends. Per the germline V gene, CDR1 is SGHRS and CDR2 is YFSETQ. This CDR3 region has 13 residues. The CDR3 loop reads CASSSDGSYGYTF. The CDR3 DNA follows: TGCGCCAGCAGCTCCGACGGGTCCTATGGCTACACCTTC.

The gene calls are TRBV19 and TRBJ1-1; TRBD1 matches at 8 bases. The CDR3 has 18 amino acids. V shed 4 bases and J 0 bases; nucleotides not matched to a gene: 13. Germline assignment: CDR1 LNHDA and CDR2 SQIVND (reference sequence). The CDR3 here is CASSKIITGGPMNTEAFF. CDR3 DNA: TGTGCCAGTAGTAAAATCATTACAGGGGGGCCTATGAACACTGAAGCTTTCTTT.